One and the same sample provided the 12 T cell receptor beta chains below, sequenced in a study of technical replicates of blood from a handful of donors. Measured with immunoSEQ multiplex PCR; TCRdb has only the in-frame clones, and not every one. The profile covers around 81,000 clones, with about 81% appearing a single time and 3% to 5% taken by the ten largest. Sequencing used PBMCs. These receptors were obtained from a human donor in good health. Some clones in this sample may be carry-over from other donors' samples.

The chain recombines TRBV21-1 with TRBJ2-7; the table calls TRBD2, which could not be checked here. TRBV21-1 constitutes a pseudogene. CDR3 length: 14 amino acids. Here the CDR3 reads CASSKFRLVMGQYF. The CDR3 DNA reads as TGTGCCAGCAGCAAATTCCGACTAGTTATGGGGCAGTACTTC.

This clone was recorded a few times. This sequence joins TRBV5-4 and TRBJ2-1, with 11 positions matching TRBD2. This CDR3 is 18 amino acids long. J gave up 5 bases and V 2 bases, and 12 bases lay outside the gene matches. The germline CDR1 and CDR2 sequences are SGHNT and YYREEE (reference sequence). DNA of the CDR3: TGTGCCAGCAGCTTTGTTTTAGCGGGAGGGCGGATGCACAATGAGCAGTTCTTC. It encodes CASSFVLAGGRMHNEQFF.

The chain links TRBV7-9 to TRBJ2-3; tentatively, D is TRBD2 (5 bases). The V end lost 5 bases, the J end lost 2 bases, and 14 bases lay between the germline ends. The CDR3 sequence is 15 residues long. Germline V gene data show CDR1 as SEHNR and CDR2 as FQNEAQ (reference sequence). As DNA, the CDR3 is TGTGCCAGCAGCCCCGCCGGGGTCCTCACAGATACGCAGTATTTT. Translated: CASSPAGVLTDTQYF.

This clone was seen only once. CDR3 sequence reads: CASSPRQGQFQNTEAFF. The CDR3 nucleotides are TGTGCCAGCAGCCCACGACAGGGGCAATTCCAGAACACTGAAGCTTTCTTT. V and J are TRBV7-2 and TRBJ1-1; the match to TRBD1 covers 8 bases. Trimming removed 5 bases from V and 1 base from J; junction bases left unmatched: 12. The CDR3 consists of 17 residues. Germline-derived CDR1 and CDR2 are SGHTA and FQGNSA.

This clone was counted a few times. The chain is built from TRBV6-5 and TRBJ2-5, with TRBD2 matching over 7 bases. Per germline, CDR1 MNHEY and CDR2 SVGAGI. CDR3 length: 14 amino acids. V was clipped by 5 bases and J by 5 bases; unmatched bases: 8. The CDR3 sequence is CASSPGLETETQYF. In DNA form, the CDR3 reads TGTGCCAGCAGTCCCGGACTAGAGACGGAGACCCAGTACTTC.

J is TRBJ2-7 and V is TRBV2; 12 nucleotides align to TRBD2. The CDR3 length is 17 residues. The germline gives CDR1 SNHLY, CDR2 FYNNEI. V shed 10 bases, J shed 0 bases, and the junction held 13 bases outside the gene matches. CDR3 sequence: CATSGLAGYPSSYEQYF. The CDR3 nucleotides read TGTGCCACCTCGGGACTAGCGGGCTACCCGAGCTCCTACGAGCAGTACTTC.

This clone was recorded once. The CDR3 loop is CAISGTDSGNTIYF. DNA for the CDR3: TGTGCCATCAGTGGGACAGACTCTGGAAACACCATATATTTT. The J gene is TRBJ1-3, the V gene TRBV10-3; possibly TRBD1 for D (6 bases). The ends were cut back, 4 bases at V and 0 bases at J, with 7 bases in the middle. The CDR3 is 14 residues long. The V gene's germline CDR1 is ENHRY and CDR2 SYGVKD.

This clone was recorded at least ten times. The chain couples TRBV30 to TRBJ1-1; 7 positions match TRBD1. This CDR3 is 14 amino acids long. After removal of 4 bases from V and 1 base from J, the junction contained 6 bases not matched to a gene. Germline lookup yields CDR1 GTSNPN and CDR2 SVGIG (reference sequence). CDR3 nucleotides: TGTGCCTGGACCGACGACAGGGCGAACACTGAAGCTTTCTTT. It specifies CAWTDDRANTEAFF.

This rearrangement joins TRBV19 to TRBJ1-1, with D unresolved. Germline-derived CDR1 and CDR2 are LNHDA and SQIVND (reference sequence). Trimming took 3 bases from V and 0 from J, leaving 11 bases between them. CDR3 length: 15 residues. The CDR3, as DNA: TGTGCCAGTAGTATCGGTCAGACAATGAACACTGAAGCTTTCTTT. It yields the protein CASSIGQTMNTEAFF.

V gene TRBV30 combines with J gene TRBJ1-4; tentatively, D is TRBD1 (6 bases). V was trimmed by 0 bases and J by 14 bases, leaving 16 bases between them. This CDR3 is 13 amino acids long. From germline, CDR1 is GTSNPN and CDR2 SVGIG (reference sequence). The chain's CDR3 is CAWSVTGGTRLFF. The CDR3, as DNA: TGTGCCTGGAGTGTAACCGGGGGGACAAGGCTGTTTTTT.

The genes are TRBV7-6 and TRBJ1-1; TRBD1 agrees at 9 bases. This CDR3 spans 15 amino acids. The germline V gene encodes CDR1 SGHVS and CDR2 FNYEAQ. V gave up 5 bases and J gave up 1 base; unmatched junction bases: 5. The CDR3 region is CASSRLQGANTEAFF. DNA of the CDR3: TGTGCCAGCAGCCGATTACAGGGGGCGAACACTGAAGCTTTCTTT.

This rearrangement joins TRBV7-9 to TRBJ1-2; 7 bases align to TRBD1. Germline values: CDR1 SEHNR, CDR2 FQNEAQ (reference sequence). V was pared by 5 bases and J by 8 bases, with 2 bases of the junction left unmatched. The CDR3 is made up of 11 amino acids. The CDR3 DNA sequence: TGTGCCAGCAGCGACAGGGAAGGCTACACCTTC. This encodes CASSDREGYTF.